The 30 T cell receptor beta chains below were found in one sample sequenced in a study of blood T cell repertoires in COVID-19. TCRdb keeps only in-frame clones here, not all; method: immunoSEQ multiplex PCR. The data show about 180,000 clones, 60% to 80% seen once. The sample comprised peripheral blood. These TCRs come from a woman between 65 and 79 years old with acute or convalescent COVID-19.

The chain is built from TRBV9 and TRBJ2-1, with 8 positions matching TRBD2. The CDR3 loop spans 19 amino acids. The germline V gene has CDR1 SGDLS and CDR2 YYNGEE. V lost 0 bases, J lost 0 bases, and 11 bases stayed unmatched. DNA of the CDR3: TGTGCCAGCAGCGTAGTCGGCGGGAGGACCATGGACTCCTACAATGAGCAGTTCTTC. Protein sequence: CASSVVGGRTMDSYNEQFF.

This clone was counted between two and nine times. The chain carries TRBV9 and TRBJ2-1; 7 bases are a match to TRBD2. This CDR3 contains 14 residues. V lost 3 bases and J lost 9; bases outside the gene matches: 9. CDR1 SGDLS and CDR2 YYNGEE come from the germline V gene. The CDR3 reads CASSETLSSGEQFF. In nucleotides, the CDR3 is TGTGCCAGCAGCGAGACCCTCTCTAGCGGTGAGCAGTTCTTC.

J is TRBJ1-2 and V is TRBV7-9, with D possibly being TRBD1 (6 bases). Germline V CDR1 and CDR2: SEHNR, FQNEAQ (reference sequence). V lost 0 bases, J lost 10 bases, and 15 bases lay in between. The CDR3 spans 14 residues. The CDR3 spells CASSLAGHRPDYTF. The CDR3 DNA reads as TGTGCCAGCAGCTTAGCGGGACACCGGCCTGACTACACCTTC.

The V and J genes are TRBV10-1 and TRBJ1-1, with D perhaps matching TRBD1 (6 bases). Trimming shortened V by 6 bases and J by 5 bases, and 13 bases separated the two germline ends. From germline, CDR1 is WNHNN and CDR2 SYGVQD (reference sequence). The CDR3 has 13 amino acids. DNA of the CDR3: TGCGCCAGCAGAGCAAATACAGGGACTGAAGCTTTCTTT. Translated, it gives CASRANTGTEAFF.

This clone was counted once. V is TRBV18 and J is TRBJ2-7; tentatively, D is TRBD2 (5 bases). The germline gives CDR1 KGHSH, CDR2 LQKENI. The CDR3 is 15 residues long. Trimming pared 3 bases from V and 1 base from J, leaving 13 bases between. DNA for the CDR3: TGTGCCAGCTCACCCGCAAGTCAGCGGTCCTACGAGCAGTACTTC. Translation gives CASSPASQRSYEQYF.

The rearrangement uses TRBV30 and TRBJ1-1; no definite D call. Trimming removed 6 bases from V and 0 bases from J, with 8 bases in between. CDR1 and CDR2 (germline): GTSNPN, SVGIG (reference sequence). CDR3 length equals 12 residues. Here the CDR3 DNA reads TGTGCCTGCCAAAAATTGAACACTGAAGCTTTCTTT. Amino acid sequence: CACQKLNTEAFF.

The CDR3 reads CASSIPGTDQETQYF. In DNA, the CDR3 is TGTGCCAGTAGTATCCCCGGGACTGATCAAGAGACCCAGTACTTC. This chain uses TRBV19 with TRBJ2-5; tentatively, D is TRBD2 (6 bases). The CDR3 loop spans 15 amino acids. V lost 3 bases to trimming and J lost 2 bases, with 13 bases between them. Germline assignment: CDR1 LNHDA and CDR2 SQIVND (reference sequence).

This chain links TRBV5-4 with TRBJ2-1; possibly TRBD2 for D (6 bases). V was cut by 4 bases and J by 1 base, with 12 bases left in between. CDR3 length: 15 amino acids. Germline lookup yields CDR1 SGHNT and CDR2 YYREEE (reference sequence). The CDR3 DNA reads TGTGCCAGCAGCCTTTGGGGGAGGTCCTACAATGAGCAGTTCTTC. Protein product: CASSLWGRSYNEQFF.

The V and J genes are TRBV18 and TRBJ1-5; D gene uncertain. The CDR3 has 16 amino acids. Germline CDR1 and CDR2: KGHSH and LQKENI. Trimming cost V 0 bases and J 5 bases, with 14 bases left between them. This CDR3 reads CASSPPATPGYQPQHF. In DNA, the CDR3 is TGTGCCAGCTCACCACCGGCGACCCCGGGGTATCAGCCCCAGCATTTT. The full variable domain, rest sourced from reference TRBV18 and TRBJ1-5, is NAGVMQNPRHLVRRRGQEARLRCSPMKGHSHVYWYRQLPEEGLKFMVYLQKENIIDESGMPKERFSAEFPKEGPSILRIQQVVRGDSAAYFCASSPPATPGYQPQHFGDGTRLSIL.

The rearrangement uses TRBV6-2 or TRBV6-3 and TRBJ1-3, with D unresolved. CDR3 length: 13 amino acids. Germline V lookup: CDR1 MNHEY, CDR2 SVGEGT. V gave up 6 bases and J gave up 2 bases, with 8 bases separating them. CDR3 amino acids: CASSWATGNTIYF. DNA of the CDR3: TGTGCCAGCAGCTGGGCAACTGGAAACACCATATATTTT.

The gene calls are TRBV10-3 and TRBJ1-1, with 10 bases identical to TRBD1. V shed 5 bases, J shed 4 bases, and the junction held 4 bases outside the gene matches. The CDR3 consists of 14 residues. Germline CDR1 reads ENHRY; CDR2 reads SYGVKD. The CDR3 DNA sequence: TGTGCCATCAGTACCGGGACAGGGGTCACTGAAGCTTTCTTT. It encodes CAISTGTGVTEAFF.

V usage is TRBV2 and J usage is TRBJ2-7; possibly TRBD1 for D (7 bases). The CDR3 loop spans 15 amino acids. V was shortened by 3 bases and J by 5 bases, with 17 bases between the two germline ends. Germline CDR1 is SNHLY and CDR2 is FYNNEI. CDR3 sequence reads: CASSDLAGGINEQYF. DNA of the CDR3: TGTGCCAGCAGTGATTTGGCAGGGGGGATCAACGAGCAGTACTTC.

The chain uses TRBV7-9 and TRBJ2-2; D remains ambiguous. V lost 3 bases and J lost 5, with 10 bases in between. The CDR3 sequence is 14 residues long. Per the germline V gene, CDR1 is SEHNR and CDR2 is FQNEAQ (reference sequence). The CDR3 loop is CASSFWVGTGELFF. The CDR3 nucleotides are TGTGCCAGCAGCTTTTGGGTCGGGACCGGGGAGCTGTTTTTT.

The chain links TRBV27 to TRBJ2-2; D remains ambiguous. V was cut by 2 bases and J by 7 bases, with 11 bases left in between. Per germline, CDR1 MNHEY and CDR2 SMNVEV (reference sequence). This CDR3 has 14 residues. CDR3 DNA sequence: TGTGCCAGCAGTTTAGAGACATTCGGCGGGGAGCTGTTTTTT. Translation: CASSLETFGGELFF.

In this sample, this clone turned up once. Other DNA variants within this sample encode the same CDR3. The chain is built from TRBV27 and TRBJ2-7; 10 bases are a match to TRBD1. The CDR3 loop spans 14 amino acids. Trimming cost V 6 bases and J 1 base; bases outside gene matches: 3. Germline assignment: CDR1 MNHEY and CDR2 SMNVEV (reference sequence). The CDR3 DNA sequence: TGTGCCAGCAGACGGACAGGGGGTTCCTACGAGCAGTACTTC. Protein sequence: CASRRTGGSYEQYF.

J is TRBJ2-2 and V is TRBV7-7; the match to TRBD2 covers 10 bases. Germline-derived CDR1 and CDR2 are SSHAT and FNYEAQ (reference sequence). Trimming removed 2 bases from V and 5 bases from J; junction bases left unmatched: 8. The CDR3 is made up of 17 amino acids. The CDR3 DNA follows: TGTGCCAGCAGCTTATCCCCTAGCGGGAGAGGAACCGGGGAGCTGTTTTTT. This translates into CASSLSPSGRGTGELFF.

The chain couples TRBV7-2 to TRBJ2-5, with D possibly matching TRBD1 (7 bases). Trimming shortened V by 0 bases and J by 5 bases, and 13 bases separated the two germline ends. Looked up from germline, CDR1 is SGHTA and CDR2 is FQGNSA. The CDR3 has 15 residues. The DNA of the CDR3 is TGTGCCAGCAGCTTAGCTAGGCAGGGGGGCGAGACCCAGTACTTC. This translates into CASSLARQGGETQYF. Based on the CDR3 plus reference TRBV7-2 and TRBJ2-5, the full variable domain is GAGVSQSPSNKVTEKGKDVELRCDPISGHTALYWYRQSLGQGLEFLIYFQGNSAPDKSGLPSDRFSAERTGGSVSTLTIQRTQQEDSAVYLCASSLARQGGETQYFGPGTRLLVL.

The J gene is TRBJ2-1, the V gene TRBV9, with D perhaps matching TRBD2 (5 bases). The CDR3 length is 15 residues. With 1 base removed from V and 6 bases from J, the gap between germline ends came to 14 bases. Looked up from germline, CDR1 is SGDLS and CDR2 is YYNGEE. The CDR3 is CASSVRASEGNEQFF. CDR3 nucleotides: TGTGCCAGCAGCGTACGAGCCTCCGAGGGCAATGAGCAGTTCTTC.

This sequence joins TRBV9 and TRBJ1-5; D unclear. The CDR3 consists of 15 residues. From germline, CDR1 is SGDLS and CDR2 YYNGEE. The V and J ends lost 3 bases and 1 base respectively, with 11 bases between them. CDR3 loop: CASSATSLSNQPQHF. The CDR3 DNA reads TGTGCCAGCAGCGCCACGAGTTTGAGCAATCAGCCCCAGCATTTT.

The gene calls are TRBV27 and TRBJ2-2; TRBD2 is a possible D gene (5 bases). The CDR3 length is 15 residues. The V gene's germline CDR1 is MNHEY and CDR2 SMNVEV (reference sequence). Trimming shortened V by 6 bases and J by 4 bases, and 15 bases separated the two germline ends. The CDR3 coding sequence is TGTGCCAGCAGCTCACCTCTAGCTACCACCGGGGAGCTGTTTTTT. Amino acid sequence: CASSSPLATTGELFF.

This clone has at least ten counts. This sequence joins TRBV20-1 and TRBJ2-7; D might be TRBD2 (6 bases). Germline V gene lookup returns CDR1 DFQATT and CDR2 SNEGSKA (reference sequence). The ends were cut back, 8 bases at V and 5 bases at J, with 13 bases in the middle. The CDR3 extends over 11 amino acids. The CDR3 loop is CSFLRGDEQYF. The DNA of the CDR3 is TGCAGTTTTCTTCGCGGGGACGAGCAGTACTTC.

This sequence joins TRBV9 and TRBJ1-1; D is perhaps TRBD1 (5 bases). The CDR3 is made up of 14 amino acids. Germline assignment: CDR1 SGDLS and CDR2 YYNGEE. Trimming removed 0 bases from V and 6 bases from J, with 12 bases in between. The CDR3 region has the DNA TGTGCCAGCAGCGTAGGGACAATCGTCCCTGAAGCTTTCTTT. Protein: CASSVGTIVPEAFF.

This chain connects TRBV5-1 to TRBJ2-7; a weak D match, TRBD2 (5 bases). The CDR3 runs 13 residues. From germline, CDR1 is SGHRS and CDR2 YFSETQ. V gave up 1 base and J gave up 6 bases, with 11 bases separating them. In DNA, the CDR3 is TGCGCCAGCAGCTTGACTGAGGGCCTCGAGCAGTACTTC. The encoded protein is CASSLTEGLEQYF.

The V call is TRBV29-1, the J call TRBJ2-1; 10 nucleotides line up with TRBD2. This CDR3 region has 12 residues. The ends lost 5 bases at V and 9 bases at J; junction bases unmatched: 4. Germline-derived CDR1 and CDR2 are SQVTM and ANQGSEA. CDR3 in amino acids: CSVSGRASEQFF. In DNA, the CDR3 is TGCAGCGTTAGCGGGAGGGCGAGTGAGCAGTTCTTC.

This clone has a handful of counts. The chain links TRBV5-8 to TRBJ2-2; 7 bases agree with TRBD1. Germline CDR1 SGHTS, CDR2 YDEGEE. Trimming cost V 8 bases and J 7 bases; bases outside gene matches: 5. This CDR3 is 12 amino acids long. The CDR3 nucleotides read TGTGCCAGTAACGACAGGGTCGGGGAGCTGTTTTTT. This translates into CASNDRVGELFF.

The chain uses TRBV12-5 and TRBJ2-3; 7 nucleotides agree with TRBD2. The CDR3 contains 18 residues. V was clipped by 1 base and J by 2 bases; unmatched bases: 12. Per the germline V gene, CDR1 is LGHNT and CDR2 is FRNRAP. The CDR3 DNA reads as TGTGCTAGTGGTTTGGGCCCCCGGGTAGCGGGTTTCACAGATACGCAGTATTTT. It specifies CASGLGPRVAGFTDTQYF.

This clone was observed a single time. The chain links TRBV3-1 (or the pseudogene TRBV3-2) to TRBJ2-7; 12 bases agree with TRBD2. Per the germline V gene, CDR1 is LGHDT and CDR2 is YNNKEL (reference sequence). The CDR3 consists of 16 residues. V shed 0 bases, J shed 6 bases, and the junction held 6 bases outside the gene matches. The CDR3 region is CASSQDLTSGSREQYF. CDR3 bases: TGTGCCAGCAGCCAAGATCTGACTAGCGGGAGTCGCGAGCAGTACTTC.

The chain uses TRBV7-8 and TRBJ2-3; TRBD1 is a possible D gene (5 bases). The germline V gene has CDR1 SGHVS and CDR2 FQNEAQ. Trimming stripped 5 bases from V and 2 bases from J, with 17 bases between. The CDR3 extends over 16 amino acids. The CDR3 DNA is TGTGCCAGCAGCCGTCCAGGACAACGAAACACAGATACGCAGTATTTT. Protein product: CASSRPGQRNTDTQYF.

The CDR3 sequence: CAWSRTGTAYEQYF. The CDR3 region has the DNA TGTGCCTGGAGTCGGACAGGGACGGCTTACGAGCAGTACTTC. J is TRBJ2-7 and V is TRBV30; 8 bases map to TRBD1. V lost 2 bases to trimming and J lost 4 bases; unmatched junction nucleotides: 7. CDR1 GTSNPN and CDR2 SVGIG come from the germline V gene (reference sequence). CDR3 length equals 14 residues.

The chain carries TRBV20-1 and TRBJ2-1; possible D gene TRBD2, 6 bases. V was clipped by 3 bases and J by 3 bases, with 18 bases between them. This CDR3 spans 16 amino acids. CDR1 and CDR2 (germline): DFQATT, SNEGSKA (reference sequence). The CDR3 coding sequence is TGCAGTGCTAGTTACGTGGGCGGGATTAGCTACAATGAGCAGTTCTTC. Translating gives CSASYVGGISYNEQFF.